This TCR beta chain was observed in a study of blood T cell repertoires in COVID-19. Study-level background: PBMCs, B-cell-depleted T cells, or T cells were the source of the cDNA or gDNA that made up the material.

In the authors' workflow: The authors estimated nucleated cell counts from reference gene primer amplification. Libraries were prepared by immunoSEQ multiplex PCR; TCRdb keeps only in-frame clonotypes and omits some of them. The V and J calls and clone size were taken over from that table, and D and trimming were inferred from the DNA. The sample includes about 170,000 clones, about 82% of them seen just once. This clone occurred a few times. Looked up from germline, CDR1 is ENHRY and CDR2 is SYGVKD. With 0 bases clipped from V and 2 bases from J, the junction kept 5 bases outside the gene matches. The CDR3 consists of 17 residues.

The sequence came from a woman over 75 with COVID-19, enrolled during active disease. The chain couples TRBV10-3 to TRBJ1-4; the match to TRBD1 covers 8 bases. Sequenced: peripheral blood. The CDR3 here is CAISESITGGTNEKLFF. CDR3 coding DNA: TGTGCCATCAGTGAGTCGATCACAGGGGGTACTAATGAAAAACTGTTTTTT.